The 27 T cell receptor beta chains listed next were all sequenced from one sample in a study of CD8 T cells in ankylosing spondylitis (dated by TCRdb to 2016 to 2017). What the work shows at the level of the full study, not this receptor alone: Blood from ankylosing spondylitis patients appeared to be characterized by a TCR beta motif composed of eight highly homologous amino acid variants.

Libraries came from 5' RACE. Instrument used: Illumina HiSeq 2500. TCRdb trimmed public reads at Q25 via fastp, called clones via MiXCR and kept in-frame beta chains. Identical CDR3 protein sequences are pooled into one entry, listed with their most common genes and DNA. The sample data list approximately 500,000 distinct CDR3 sequences, and over 9.5% of these were observed just once. The biggest ten clones account for nearly 7% of the sample. These receptors have no known antigen. Sequencing was done on a sample of blood, either unsorted or a sorted T cell fraction (not recorded which). The receptors come from a male donor with ankylosing spondylitis.

The sample holds a few counts of this clonotype. The V gene is TRBV11-2, the J gene TRBJ2-1, with 9 bases aligning to TRBD2. This CDR3 region has 14 residues. V lost 6 bases to trimming and J lost 8 bases; unmatched junction nucleotides: 8. Germline loops: CDR1 SGHAT, CDR2 FQNNGV. The CDR3 DNA reads as TGTGCCAGCAGTTATAGCGGGAGCGTTGATGAGCAGTTCTTC. Translation gives CASSYSGSVDEQFF.

The rearrangement links TRBV20-1 to TRBJ1-6; D gene ambiguous. From germline, CDR1 is DFQATT and CDR2 SNEGSKA (reference sequence). V lost 0 bases and J lost 7, with 13 bases in between. The CDR3 runs 15 residues. This CDR3 reads CSARDLGRRNSPLHF. The DNA of the CDR3 is TGCAGTGCTAGAGATCTCGGCAGGAGAAATTCACCCCTCCACTTT.

The chain uses TRBV14 and TRBJ2-1; D is unclear. The germline V and J ends were trimmed by 3 bases and 2 bases, with 8 bases remaining between them. CDR1 and CDR2 from the germline V gene are SGHDN and FVKESK. The CDR3 has 14 amino acids. The CDR3 spells CASSQVVAYNEQFF. CDR3 nucleotide sequence: TGTGCCAGCAGCCAGGTAGTGGCCTACAATGAGCAGTTCTTC. Looking up the rest from reference TRBV14 and TRBJ2-1 gives the full variable domain: EAGVTQFPSHSVIEKGQTVTLRCDPISGHDNLYWYRRVMGKEIKFLLHFVKESKQDESGMPNNRFLAERTGGTYSTLKVQPAELEDSGVYFCASSQVVAYNEQFFGPGTRLTVL.

The chain carries TRBV18 and TRBJ2-5; D perhaps matches TRBD2 (5 bases). The germline CDR1 and CDR2 sequences are KGHSH and LQKENI. The CDR3 sequence is 15 residues long. The V end was cut by 0 bases, the J end by 0 bases, with 8 bases between. The DNA for the CDR3 is TGTGCCAGCTCACCACCGGTGGACTACCAAGAGACCCAGTACTTC. Translation gives CASSPPVDYQETQYF. Full variable domain (rest looked up from reference TRBV18 and TRBJ2-5): NAGVMQNPRHLVRRRGQEARLRCSPMKGHSHVYWYRQLPEEGLKFMVYLQKENIIDESGMPKERFSAEFPKEGPSILRIQQVVRGDSAAYFCASSPPVDYQETQYFGPGTRLLVL.

This clonotype was detected only a few times. The chain joins TRBV3-1 to TRBJ1-3; D gene ambiguous. CDR1 is LGHDT, CDR2 YNNKEL, per germline (reference sequence). This CDR3 is built from 19 residues. The V end was cut by 0 bases, the J end by 0 bases, with 18 bases between. The CDR3 bases are TGTGCCAGCAGCCAAGAGAAGCGGTCTACCTTGAACTCTGGAAACACCATATATTTT. Amino acids: CASSQEKRSTLNSGNTIYF.

This clonotype has more than one count but fewer than ten. This chain joins TRBV3-1 and TRBJ1-2; no clear D. This CDR3 contains 11 residues. Germline CDR1 is LGHDT and CDR2 is YNNKEL (reference sequence). With 0 bases removed from V and 6 bases from J, the gap between germline ends came to 2 bases. The CDR3 loop reads CASSQEDGYTF. The DNA of the CDR3 is TGTGCCAGCAGCCAAGAGGATGGCTACACCTTC.

The chain carries TRBV20-1 and TRBJ2-5; D assignment may be TRBD1 or TRBD2 (5 bases each). V dropped 4 bases and J dropped 4 bases, with 16 bases sitting between them. Germline V gene sequence: CDR1 DFQATT, CDR2 SNEGSKA (reference sequence). The CDR3 is 14 residues long. The CDR3 DNA reads TGCAGTGCTAAGGGACCTATAGAAGGAGAGACCCAGTACTTC. Amino acid sequence: CSAKGPIEGETQYF.

This clonotype was observed a few times. CDR3 in DNA: TGTGCCAGCAGCACCGGACTAGCCCATTCCGGGGATACGCAGTATTTT. Translating it yields CASSTGLAHSGDTQYF. The chain links TRBV7-2 to TRBJ2-3; 8 positions agree with TRBD2. Unmatched junction bases numbered 13, after V lost 5 bases and J lost 6 bases. The CDR3 runs to 16 residues. The germline CDR1 and CDR2 sequences are SGHTA and FQGNSA.

The V gene is TRBV14, the J gene TRBJ2-1, with 9 nucleotides matching TRBD2. This CDR3 region has 15 residues. J gave up 9 bases and V 0 bases, and 6 bases lay outside the gene matches. Germline CDR1 and CDR2: SGHDN and FVKESK. The DNA of the CDR3 is TGTGCCAGCAGCCAAGACCGGCTAGCGGGAAGTGAGCAGTTCTTC. Its protein is CASSQDRLAGSEQFF.

The chain carries TRBV21-1 and TRBJ2-7; TRBD2, as called in the table, went unchecked against the DNA. TRBV21-1 is labeled a pseudogene. The CDR3 runs 16 residues. DNA for the CDR3: TGTGCCAGCAGCAAAGTATGGGGAGCGGGAGAGTACGAGCAGTACTTC. Its protein is CASSKVWGAGEYEQYF.

The sample holds many counts of this clonotype. The CDR3: CASSPQTGITGELFF. CDR3 nucleotide sequence: TGCGCCAGCAGCCCCCAGACAGGGATCACCGGGGAGCTGTTTTTT. The chain employs TRBV4-1 and TRBJ2-2; TRBD1 matches at 7 bases. The germline CDR1 and CDR2 sequences are MGHRA and YSYEKL. V shed 4 bases, J shed 4 bases, and the junction held 6 bases outside the gene matches. The CDR3 length is 15 residues.

This clonotype was recorded at least ten times. This chain links TRBV12-3 or TRBV12-4 with TRBJ2-1; D remains ambiguous. The length of the CDR3 is 15 residues. V lost 3 bases and J lost 2, with 11 bases in between. This chain's CDR3 is CASSLGLVPYNEQFF. The CDR3 DNA follows: TGTGCCAGCAGTTTGGGTTTGGTCCCCTACAATGAGCAGTTCTTC.

This clonotype has a handful of counts. V is TRBV25-1 and J is TRBJ1-6; D not certain. This CDR3 region has 15 residues. Germline-derived CDR1 and CDR2 are MGHDK and SYGVNS. V gave up 3 bases and J gave up 12 bases, with 18 bases separating them. Here the CDR3 DNA reads TGTGCCAGCAGTGATGAGTGGGCCCTCCCCGGACCCCTCCACTTT. Translated, it gives CASSDEWALPGPLHF.

There are a few counts of this clonotype. As DNA, the CDR3 is TGCAGCGTTCCTAGGGGCGGCTCCATGAACACTGAAGCTTTCTTT. Encoded protein: CSVPRGGSMNTEAFF. The J gene is TRBJ1-1, the V gene TRBV29-1; D might be TRBD1 (5 bases). This CDR3 region has 15 residues. Germline loops: CDR1 SQVTM, CDR2 ANQGSEA. Trimming took off 5 bases at V and 0 bases at J, with 16 bases between the two ends.

J is TRBJ2-1 and V is TRBV5-1, with 7 bases aligning to TRBD2. Germline loops: CDR1 SGHRS, CDR2 YFSETQ. Unmatched junction bases numbered 9, after V lost 4 bases and J lost 5 bases. CDR3 length equals 15 residues. The CDR3 here is CASSPWAGEHNEQFF. The CDR3 region has the DNA TGCGCCAGCAGCCCCTGGGCGGGAGAACACAATGAGCAGTTCTTC. Looking up the rest from reference TRBV5-1 and TRBJ2-1 gives the full variable domain: KAGVTQTPRYLIKTRGQQVTLSCSPISGHRSVSWYQQTPGQGLQFLFEYFSETQRNKGNFPGRFSGRQFSNSRSEMNVSTLELGDSALYLCASSPWAGEHNEQFFGPGTRLTVL.

The chain employs TRBV9 and TRBJ1-4, with no clear D. V was shortened by 3 bases and J by 0 bases, with 15 bases between the two germline ends. CDR1 and CDR2 from the germline V gene are SGDLS and YYNGEE. The CDR3 extends over 17 amino acids. CDR3 in DNA: TGTGCCAGCAGCGGAGACCGGGCTCGGACAACTAATGAAAAACTGTTTTTT. Translation: CASSGDRARTTNEKLFF.

The chain joins TRBV9 to TRBJ2-1, with 11 bases matching TRBD2. CDR3 length: 17 amino acids. Germline CDR1 reads SGDLS; CDR2 reads YYNGEE. Germline trimming cut 3 bases from V and 2 bases from J; bases unmatched to any gene: 7. The chain's CDR3 is CASSASRTSGPYNEQFF. The CDR3 DNA follows: TGTGCCAGCAGCGCCTCACGGACTAGCGGGCCCTACAATGAGCAGTTCTTC.

J is TRBJ1-1 and V is TRBV20-1; D gene uncertain. CDR1 is DFQATT and CDR2 is SNEGSKA in the germline V gene (reference sequence). Trimming cost V 6 bases and J 5 bases, with 13 bases left between them. The CDR3 is made up of 12 amino acids. CDR3 sequence (DNA): TGCAGTGCCGACCGGGAACCGACTGAAGCTTTCTTT. It specifies CSADREPTEAFF.

The chain joins TRBV5-5 to TRBJ2-7; a possible D gene is TRBD2 (6 bases). CDR1 and CDR2 from the germline V gene are SGHKS and YYEKEE (reference sequence). The CDR3 consists of 14 residues. V was clipped by 1 base and J by 5 bases, with 13 bases between them. For the CDR3, the DNA is TGTGCCAGCAGCTTGACGGGAGAGTCGAACGAGCAGTACTTC. It specifies CASSLTGESNEQYF.

The rearrangement joins TRBV4-2 to TRBJ2-1; 12 nucleotides agree with TRBD2. This CDR3 comprises 16 residues. Looked up from germline, CDR1 is LGHNA and CDR2 is YNFKEQ. Trimming took 3 bases from V and 7 from J; bases not matched to a gene: 7. CDR3 DNA sequence: TGTGCCAGCAGCCAGACTAGCGGGAGTATTGTAAATGAGCAGTTCTTC. Translating it yields CASSQTSGSIVNEQFF.

V gene TRBV25-1 combines with J gene TRBJ1-4; 7 bases are a match to TRBD1. The V gene end was trimmed by 2 bases and the J gene end by 8 bases; junction bases not matched to a gene: 8. CDR3 length equals 15 residues. Germline loops: CDR1 MGHDK, CDR2 SYGVNS. CDR3 sequence (DNA): TGTGCCAGCAGTGAAACGACAGGGAGTTTCGAAAAACTGTTTTTT. Translated: CASSETTGSFEKLFF.

This clonotype showed up many times. V is TRBV11-2 and J is TRBJ2-1, with 7 bases that match TRBD2. The CDR3 length is 14 residues. CDR1 is SGHAT and CDR2 is FQNNGV in the germline V gene. V shed 7 bases, J shed 4 bases, and the junction held 7 bases outside the gene matches. This CDR3 reads CASKSGANYNEQFF. The CDR3 nucleotides read TGTGCCAGCAAAAGCGGGGCTAATTACAATGAGCAGTTCTTC. Together with reference TRBV11-2 and TRBJ2-1, the CDR3 gives the full variable domain: EAGVAQSPRYKIIEKRQSVAFWCNPISGHATLYWYQQILGQGPKLLIQFQNNGVVDDSQLPKDRFSAERLKGVDSTLKIQPAKLEDSAVYLCASKSGANYNEQFFGPGTRLTVL.

The V call is TRBV7-9, the J call TRBJ2-7, with D perhaps given as TRBD1 or TRBD2 (5 bases each). CDR3 length: 16 amino acids. Looked up from germline, CDR1 is SEHNR and CDR2 is FQNEAQ (reference sequence). Trimming pared 4 bases from V and 0 bases from J, leaving 16 bases between. The CDR3 spells CASSSTGSGGSYEQYF. In DNA form, the CDR3 reads TGTGCCAGCAGCTCTACAGGCTCTGGGGGCTCCTACGAGCAGTACTTC. The entire variable domain, with the rest obtained from reference TRBV7-9 and TRBJ2-7, is as follows: DTGVSQNPRHKITKRGQNVTFRCDPISEHNRLYWYRQTLGQGPEFLTYFQNEAQLEKSRLLSDRFSAERPKGSFSTLEIQRTEQGDSAMYLCASSSTGSGGSYEQYFGPGTRLTVT.

The chain recombines TRBV6-1 with TRBJ1-1; weak D call: TRBD1 (6 bases). Trimming pared 1 base from V and 7 bases from J, leaving 7 bases between. Germline V gene sequence: CDR1 MNHNS, CDR2 SASEGT. The CDR3 contains 12 residues. DNA for the CDR3: TGTGCCAGCAGTGAAGACAGGGTTGAAGCTTTCTTT. Protein: CASSEDRVEAFF.

This clonotype was observed many times. This chain uses TRBV20-1 with TRBJ2-1; TRBD2 aligns across 11 bases. The CDR3 length is 16 residues. Germline values: CDR1 DFQATT, CDR2 SNEGSKA (reference sequence). The trim removed 2 bases at V and 1 base at J, leaving 4 bases unmatched. CDR3 nucleotide sequence: TGCAGTGCTAGAAGTACTAGCGGGAGATCCTACAATGAGCAGTTCTTC. Protein product: CSARSTSGRSYNEQFF.

The chain joins TRBV7-2 to TRBJ1-2; a weak D match, TRBD1 (5 bases). Germline CDR1 is SGHTA and CDR2 is FQGNSA. Deletions cut 5 bases from V and 7 bases from J, with 14 bases between. The CDR3 contains 13 residues. The CDR3 nucleotides are TGTGCCAGCAGCCCCGTCCTGGGGGGTGGCTACACCTTC. This sequence encodes CASSPVLGGGYTF.

The chain employs TRBV7-2 and TRBJ2-1, with a weak D call TRBD2 (6 bases). The CDR3 sequence is 14 residues long. V lost 4 bases and J lost 6, with 13 bases in between. Per the germline V gene, CDR1 is SGHTA and CDR2 is FQGNSA. The CDR3 DNA reads as TGTGCCAGCAGCTCCGGGAGAACGGTCAATGAGCAGTTCTTC. Encoded protein: CASSSGRTVNEQFF.